The rows below give T cell receptor beta chains drawn from one sample of a study of blood T cell repertoires in COVID-19. The data were produced by immunoSEQ multiplex PCR, yet TCRdb's version contains in-frame clones alone and is incomplete. The sample lists 380,000 or so clones, roughly 77% occurring once. Material: peripheral blood. The receptors were sampled from a human donor with acute or convalescent COVID-19. The donor label of this sample is uncertain. The CDR3 runs from the conserved cysteine through the conserved F or W. The order of the fields is J gene, clone size, D gene, V gene, CDR3 protein, CDR3 DNA. The D gene is left open where the match is weak. The listing skips clone size in some rows; elsewhere it reads once, few, many or a size class.

J: TRBJ2-3
size: NA
D: TRBD2
V: TRBV4-2
CDR3: CASSPRAGGGTDTQYF
DNA: TGTGCCAGCAGCCCCCGGGCGGGGGGGGGTACAGATACGCAGTATTTT

J: TRBJ1-3
size: once
D: NA
V: TRBV20-1
CDR3: CSARQGNTIYF
DNA: TGCAGTGCTAGACAGGGCAACACCATATATTTT

J: TRBJ1-4
size: few
D: NA
V: TRBV28
CDR3: CASSPQSGKLREKLFF
DNA: TGTGCCAGCAGTCCACAATCCGGGAAGCTACGGGAAAAACTGTTTTTT

J: TRBJ1-2
size: few
D: NA
V: TRBV14
CDR3: CASSPHREWNYGYTF
DNA: TGTGCCAGCAGCCCGCACAGGGAATGGAACTATGGCTACACCTTC

J: TRBJ1-5
size: NA
D: NA
V: TRBV6-5
CDR3: CASRLTLSNQPQHF
DNA: TGTGCCAGCAGGCTCACTCTTAGCAATCAGCCCCAGCATTTT

J: TRBJ1-5
size: NA
D: NA
V: TRBV28
CDR3: CASSLGHRGQPQHF
DNA: TGTGCCAGCAGTTTGGGACACAGAGGTCAGCCCCAGCATTTT

J: TRBJ2-2
size: once
D: NA
V: TRBV6-5
CDR3: CASKWRTGELFF
DNA: TGTGCCAGCAAGTGGAGAACCGGGGAGCTGTTTTTT

J: TRBJ1-1
size: few
D: NA
V: TRBV20-1
CDR3: CSTIFSTEAFF
DNA: TGCAGCACCATTTTTAGTACTGAAGCTTTCTTT

J: TRBJ1-1
size: NA
D: NA
V: TRBV21-1
CDR3: CASSKGCVVGDRGPEAFF
DNA: TGTGCCAGCAGCAAAGGGTGTGTTGTTGGGGACAGGGGGCCTGAAGCTTTCTTT

J: TRBJ2-3
size: NA
D: TRBD1
V: TRBV24-1
CDR3: CATSGDSSDTQYF
DNA: TGTGCCACCAGCGGGGACAGTTCAGATACGCAGTATTTT

J: TRBJ1-2
size: NA
D: NA
V: TRBV19
CDR3: CASRPATGSYGYTF
DNA: TGTGCCAGTAGACCTGCGACAGGAAGCTATGGCTACACCTTC

J: TRBJ1-4
size: NA
D: NA
V: TRBV7-8
CDR3: CASSEQGLGEKLFF
DNA: TGTGCCAGCAGCGAACAGGGTTTGGGCGAAAAACTGTTTTTT

J: TRBJ1-4
size: NA
D: TRBD1
V: TRBV4-1
CDR3: CASSLGQGRISTNEKLFF
DNA: TGCGCCAGCAGCCTGGGACAGGGGCGTATTTCAACTAATGAAAAACTGTTTTTT

J: TRBJ2-5
size: NA
D: NA
V: TRBV14
CDR3: CASSQDWRETQYF
DNA: TGTGCCAGCAGCCAAGATTGGCGGGAGACCCAGTACTTC

J: TRBJ2-5
size: NA
D: TRBD2
V: TRBV7-6
CDR3: CASSLGAGGSVETQYF
DNA: TGTGCCAGCAGCTTGGGAGCAGGCGGGAGCGTGGAGACCCAGTACTTC

J: TRBJ1-5
size: NA
D: NA
V: TRBV7-8
CDR3: CASSPISNQPQHF
DNA: TGTGCCAGCAGTCCTATTAGCAATCAGCCCCAGCATTTT

J: TRBJ2-5
size: once
D: NA
V: TRBV2
CDR3: CASSEERFSRGYF
DNA: TGTGCCAGCAGTGAAGAGCGGTTTTCCCGAGGGTACTTC

J: TRBJ1-1
size: NA
D: NA
V: TRBV15
CDR3: CATSRGGQGSIKAFF
DNA: TGTGCCACCAGCAGAGGAGGCCAGGGATCCATCAAAGCTTTCTTT

J: TRBJ2-3
size: NA
D: NA
V: TRBV25-1
CDR3: CASSDQGRTDTQYF
DNA: TGTGCCAGCAGTGATCAGGGTCGCACAGATACGCAGTATTTT

J: TRBJ1-6
size: once
D: TRBD1
V: TRBV6-5
CDR3: CASSRTGGRNSPLHF
DNA: TGTGCCAGCAGTCGAACAGGGGGCAGGAATTCACCCCTCCACTTT

J: TRBJ1-4
size: NA
D: NA
V: TRBV5-1
CDR3: CASSHDRTTNEKLFF
DNA: TGCGCCAGCAGCCACGACAGAACAACTAATGAAAAACTGTTTTTT

J: TRBJ2-1
size: few
D: NA
V: TRBV5-1
CDR3: CASKTRNNEQFF
DNA: TGCGCCAGTAAGACTAGAAACAATGAGCAGTTCTTC

J: TRBJ2-2
size: NA
D: TRBD2
V: TRBV10-3
CDR3: CAILGLAATGELFF
DNA: TGTGCCATCCTAGGACTAGCGGCTACCGGGGAGCTGTTTTTT

J: TRBJ1-1
size: NA
D: TRBD1
V: TRBV5-1
CDR3: CASGGTGDMNTEAFF
DNA: TGCGCCAGCGGCGGGACAGGGGACATGAACACTGAAGCTTTCTTT

J: TRBJ2-7
size: NA
D: TRBD2
V: TRBV6-1
CDR3: CASSERSGGPYEQYF
DNA: TGTGCCAGCAGTGAAAGGAGCGGGGGGCCCTACGAGCAGTACTTC

J: TRBJ2-1
size: NA
D: TRBD2
V: TRBV7-8
CDR3: CASSRTASGGLPLHNEQFF
DNA: TGTGCCAGCAGCCGTACGGCTAGCGGGGGGCTCCCACTTCATAATGAGCAGTTCTTC

J: TRBJ2-3
size: NA
D: TRBD2
V: TRBV29-1
CDR3: CSVAVSGRNTQYF
DNA: TGCAGCGTTGCGGTTAGCGGGCGGAATACGCAGTATTTT

J: TRBJ2-1
size: NA
D: TRBD2
V: TRBV6-4
CDR3: CASSVETSGYYNEQFF
DNA: TGTGCCAGCAGTGTCGAGACTAGCGGGTATTACAATGAGCAGTTCTTC

J: TRBJ1-1
size: NA
D: NA
V: TRBV7-9
CDR3: CASSLTFQTLNTEAFF
DNA: TGTGCCAGCAGCTTAACGTTCCAGACTTTGAACACTGAAGCTTTCTTT

J: TRBJ2-2
size: NA
D: TRBD1
V: TRBV19
CDR3: CASSRGQTTGELFF
DNA: TGTGCCAGTAGCAGGGGACAGACAACCGGGGAGCTGTTTTTT

J: TRBJ1-2
size: NA
D: TRBD1
V: TRBV24-1
CDR3: CATSRDRGNGYTF
DNA: TGTGCCACCAGCCGGGACAGAGGCAATGGCTACACCTTC

J: TRBJ1-1
size: NA
D: TRBD1
V: TRBV5-4
CDR3: CATRQGITEAFF
DNA: TGTGCCACCAGACAGGGTATCACTGAAGCTTTCTTT

J: TRBJ1-1
size: NA
D: NA
V: TRBV7-2
CDR3: CASSLDSQGTEAFF
DNA: TGTGCCAGCAGCTTAGATTCGCAGGGCACTGAAGCTTTCTTT

J: TRBJ2-5
size: NA
D: NA
V: TRBV6-6
CDR3: CASSSYLGAQETQYF
DNA: TGTGCCAGCAGTTCCTACTTGGGGGCCCAAGAGACCCAGTACTTC

J: TRBJ2-7
size: few
D: NA
V: TRBV2
CDR3: CASSADISYEQYF
DNA: TGTGCCAGCAGTGCAGACATTTCCTACGAGCAGTACTTC

J: TRBJ1-1
size: few
D: NA
V: TRBV3-1/TRBV3-2
CDR3: CASSRTSTEAFF
DNA: TGTGCCAGCAGCCGGACTAGCACTGAAGCTTTCTTT

J: TRBJ1-5
size: NA
D: NA
V: TRBV15
CDR3: CATSVTGFTNQPQHF
DNA: TGTGCCACCAGCGTTACAGGATTCACTAATCAGCCCCAGCATTTT

J: TRBJ2-5
size: NA
D: NA
V: TRBV12-3/TRBV12-4
CDR3: CASRYTRGETQYF
DNA: TGTGCCAGCAGGTACACCAGGGGTGAGACCCAGTACTTC

J: TRBJ1-3
size: NA
D: NA
V: TRBV15
CDR3: CATSREVDSGNTIYF
DNA: TGTGCCACCAGCAGAGAAGTAGACTCTGGAAACACCATATATTTT

J: TRBJ2-5
size: NA
D: NA
V: TRBV19
CDR3: CASRQRGSETQYF
DNA: TGTGCCAGTAGACAACGGGGGTCCGAGACCCAGTACTTC

J: TRBJ1-5
size: NA
D: TRBD1
V: TRBV6-5
CDR3: CASSFKPGQGNQPQHF
DNA: TGTGCCAGCAGTTTTAAACCGGGACAGGGGAATCAGCCCCAGCATTTT

J: TRBJ1-2
size: NA
D: NA
V: TRBV18
CDR3: CASSPGTQANYGYTF
DNA: TGTGCCAGCTCACCTGGGACACAAGCTAACTATGGCTACACCTTC

J: TRBJ2-1
size: NA
D: TRBD2
V: TRBV5-6
CDR3: CASATGTSGIPMRNEQFF
DNA: TGTGCCAGCGCCACTGGGACTAGCGGGATACCCATGAGAAATGAGCAGTTCTTC

J: TRBJ1-4
size: many
D: NA
V: TRBV15
CDR3: CATSRGGRENEKLFF
DNA: TGTGCCACCAGCAGAGGAGGACGGGAAAATGAAAAACTGTTTTTT

J: TRBJ1-2
size: NA
D: NA
V: TRBV14
CDR3: CASSHNRGYGYTF
DNA: TGTGCCAGCAGCCATAATCGGGGGTATGGCTACACCTTC

J: TRBJ2-1
size: few
D: TRBD1
V: TRBV5-1
CDR3: CASSLGHRGDEQFF
DNA: TGCGCCAGCAGCTTAGGCCACAGGGGGGATGAGCAGTTCTTC

J: TRBJ1-2
size: NA
D: TRBD1
V: TRBV16
CDR3: CASRHAGGAEYGYTF
DNA: TGTGCCAGCAGGCACGCAGGGGGCGCAGAGTATGGCTACACCTTC

J: TRBJ1-3
size: NA
D: NA
V: TRBV5-1
CDR3: CASSLAAGTGNTIYF
DNA: TGCGCCAGCAGCTTGGCCGCAGGGACTGGAAACACCATATATTTT

J: TRBJ1-1
size: NA
D: NA
V: TRBV6-5
CDR3: CASSYGTGGEAFF
DNA: TGTGCCAGCAGTTACGGCACTGGGGGGGAAGCTTTCTTT

J: TRBJ2-2
size: few
D: NA
V: TRBV19
CDR3: CASSPSRGELFF
DNA: TGTGCCAGTAGCCCCTCTAGGGGGGAGCTGTTTTTT

J: TRBJ2-7
size: NA
D: TRBD2
V: TRBV3-1/TRBV3-2
CDR3: CASSQDHGTSGLSSYEQYF
DNA: TGTGCCAGCAGCCAAGATCACGGGACTAGCGGGTTAAGCTCCTACGAGCAGTACTTC

J: TRBJ1-1
size: NA
D: NA
V: TRBV3-1/TRBV3-2
CDR3: CASSHHHSHRFPNTEAFF
DNA: TGTGCCAGCAGCCACCACCACAGCCACCGTTTTCCGAACACTGAAGCTTTCTTT

J: TRBJ2-1
size: NA
D: NA
V: TRBV11-2
CDR3: CASTALGNYNEQFF
DNA: TGTGCCAGCACCGCACTCGGGAACTACAATGAGCAGTTCTTC